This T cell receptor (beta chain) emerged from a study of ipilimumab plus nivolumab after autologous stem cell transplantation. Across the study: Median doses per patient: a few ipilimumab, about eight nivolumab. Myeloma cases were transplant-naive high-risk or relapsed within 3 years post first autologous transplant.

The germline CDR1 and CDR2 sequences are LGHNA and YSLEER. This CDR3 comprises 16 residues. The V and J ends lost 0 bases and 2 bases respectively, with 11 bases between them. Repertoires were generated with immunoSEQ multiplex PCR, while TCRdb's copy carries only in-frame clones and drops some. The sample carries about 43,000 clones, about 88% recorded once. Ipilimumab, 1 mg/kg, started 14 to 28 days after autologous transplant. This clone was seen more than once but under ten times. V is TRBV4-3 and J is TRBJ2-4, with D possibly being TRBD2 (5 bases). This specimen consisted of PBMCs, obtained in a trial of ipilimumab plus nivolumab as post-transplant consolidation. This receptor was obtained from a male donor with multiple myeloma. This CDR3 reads CASSQEPGEPKNIQYF. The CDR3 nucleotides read TGCGCCAGCAGCCAAGAACCCGGGGAGCCCAAAAACATTCAGTACTTC.